This T cell receptor beta chain is drawn from a study of blood T cell repertoires in COVID-19. Study context: T cells, B-cell-depleted T cells, or PBMCs provided the cDNA or gDNA that served as material.

Clones were sequenced by immunoSEQ multiplex PCR, and TCRdb holds only the in-frame ones, with some missing. The profile shows about 300,000 clones, 80% to 90% of them singletons. The count of this clone is one. The CDR3 totals 16 residues. The ends lost 1 base at V and 2 bases at J; junction bases unmatched: 8. The V gene's germline CDR1 is LNHDA and CDR2 SQIVND (reference sequence). The sample consisted of peripheral blood. The V gene is TRBV19, the J gene TRBJ2-7; 7 bases are shared with TRBD1. This clonotype originated in a man between 40 and 49 years old with acute or convalescent COVID-19. For the CDR3, the DNA is TGTGCCAGTAGTATAGGGCAGTGGGACAGCCCCTACGAGCAGTACTTC. Translated: CASSIGQWDSPYEQYF.